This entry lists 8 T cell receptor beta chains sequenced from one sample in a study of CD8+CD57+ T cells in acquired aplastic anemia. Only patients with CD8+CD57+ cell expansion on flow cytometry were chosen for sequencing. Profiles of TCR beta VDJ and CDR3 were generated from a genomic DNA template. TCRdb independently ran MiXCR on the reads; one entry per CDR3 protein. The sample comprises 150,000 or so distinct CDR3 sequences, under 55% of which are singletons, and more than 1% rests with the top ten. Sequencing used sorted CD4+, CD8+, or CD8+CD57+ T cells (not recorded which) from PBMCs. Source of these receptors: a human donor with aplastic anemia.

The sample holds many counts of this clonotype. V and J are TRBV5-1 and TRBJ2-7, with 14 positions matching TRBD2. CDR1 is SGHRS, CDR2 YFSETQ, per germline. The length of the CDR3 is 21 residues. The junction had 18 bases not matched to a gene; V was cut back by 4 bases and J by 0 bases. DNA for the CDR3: TGCGCCAGCAGCCGGGGACAGGGGCGCGGGACTAGCGGGGGTAGCTCCTACGAGCAGTACTTC. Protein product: CASSRGQGRGTSGGSSYEQYF. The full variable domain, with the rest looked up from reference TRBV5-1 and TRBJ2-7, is KAGVTQTPRYLIKTRGQQVTLSCSPISGHRSVSWYQQTPGQGLQFLFEYFSETQRNKGNFPGRFSGRQFSNSRSEMNVSTLELGDSALYLCASSRGQGRGTSGGSSYEQYFGPGTRLTVT.

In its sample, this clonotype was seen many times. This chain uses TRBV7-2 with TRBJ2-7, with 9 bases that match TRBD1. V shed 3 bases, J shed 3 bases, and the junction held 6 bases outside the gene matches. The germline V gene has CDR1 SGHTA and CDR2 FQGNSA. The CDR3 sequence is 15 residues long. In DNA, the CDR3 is TGTGCCAGCAGCTTCCGACGGGACAGGGACTACGAGCAGTACTTC. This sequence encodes CASSFRRDRDYEQYF.

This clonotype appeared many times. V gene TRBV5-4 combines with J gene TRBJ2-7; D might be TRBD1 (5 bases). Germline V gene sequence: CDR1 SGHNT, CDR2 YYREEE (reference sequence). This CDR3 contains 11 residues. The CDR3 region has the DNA TGTGCCAGCAGCCCCAAGGATCCACAGGAGGTC. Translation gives CASSPKDPQEV.

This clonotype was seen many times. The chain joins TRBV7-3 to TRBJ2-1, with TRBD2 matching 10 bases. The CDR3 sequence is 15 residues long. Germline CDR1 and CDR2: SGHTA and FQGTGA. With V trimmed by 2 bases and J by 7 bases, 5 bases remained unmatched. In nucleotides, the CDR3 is TGTGCCAGCAGCTTAGTAGCGGGGGGTGGGAATGAGCAGTTCTTC. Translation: CASSLVAGGGNEQFF. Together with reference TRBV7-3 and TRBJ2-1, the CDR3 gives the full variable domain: GAGVSQTPSNKVTEKGKYVELRCDPISGHTALYWYRQSLGQGPEFLIYFQGTGAADDSGLPNDRFFAVRPEGSVSTLKIQRTERGDSAVYLCASSLVAGGGNEQFFGPGTRLTVL.

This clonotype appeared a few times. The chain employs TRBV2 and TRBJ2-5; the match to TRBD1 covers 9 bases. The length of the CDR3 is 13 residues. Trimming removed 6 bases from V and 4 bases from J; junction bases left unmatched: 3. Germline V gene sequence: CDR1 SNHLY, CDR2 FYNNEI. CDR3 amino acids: CASSTGGPETQYF. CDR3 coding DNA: TGTGCCAGCAGCACAGGGGGCCCAGAGACCCAGTACTTC.

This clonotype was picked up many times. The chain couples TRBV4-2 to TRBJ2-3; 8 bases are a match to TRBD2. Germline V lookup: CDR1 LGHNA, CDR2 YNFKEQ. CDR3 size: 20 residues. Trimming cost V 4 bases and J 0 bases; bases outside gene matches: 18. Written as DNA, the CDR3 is TGTGCCAGCAGCCCCGGGATAGCGGGACTCATTAAACTTAGCACAGATACGCAGTATTTT. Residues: CASSPGIAGLIKLSTDTQYF.

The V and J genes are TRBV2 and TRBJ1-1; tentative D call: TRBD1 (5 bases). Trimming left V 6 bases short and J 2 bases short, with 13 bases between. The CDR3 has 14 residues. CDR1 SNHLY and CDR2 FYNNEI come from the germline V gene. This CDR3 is CASSASGGNTEAFF. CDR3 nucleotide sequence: TGTGCCAGCAGCGCTAGCGGGGGTAACACTGAAGCTTTCTTT. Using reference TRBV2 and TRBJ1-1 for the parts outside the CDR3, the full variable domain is EPEVTQTPSHQVTQMGQEVILRCVPISNHLYFYWYRQILGQKVEFLVSFYNNEISEKSEIFDDQFSVERPDGSNFTLKIRSTKLEDSAMYFCASSASGGNTEAFFGQGTRLTVV.

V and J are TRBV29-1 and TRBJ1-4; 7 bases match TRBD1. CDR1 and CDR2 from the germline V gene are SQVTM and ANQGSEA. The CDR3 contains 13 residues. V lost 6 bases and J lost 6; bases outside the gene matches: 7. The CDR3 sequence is CSVGRTGYEKLFF. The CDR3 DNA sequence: TGCAGCGTGGGGAGGACAGGTTATGAAAAACTGTTTTTT.